These 15 T cell receptor beta chains originate from one sample sequenced in a study of vaccination effects on CD4 cells after COVID-19. No antigen has been identified for these receptors. The authors isolated CD4+ T cells after ten to eleven days of culture. Participants each got two BNT162b2 or mRNA-1273 vaccine doses. Profiling relied on immunoSEQ multiplex PCR, and the TCRdb table lists in-frame clones only, not all of them. The sample carries 45,000 to 65,000 clones, about 81% recorded once. Sequencing used CD4+ T cells from PBMCs cultured without peptide, obtained after COVID-19 vaccination. These receptors all come from a human donor who received a COVID-19 vaccine.

This chain uses TRBV6-5 with TRBJ2-3, with 11 bases aligning to TRBD1. Looked up from germline, CDR1 is MNHEY and CDR2 is SVGAGI. The CDR3 is 16 residues long. V gave up 2 bases and J gave up 4 bases; unmatched junction bases: 5. CDR3 region: CASSYRTGGIADTQYF. In nucleotides, the CDR3 is TGTGCCAGCAGTTACCGGACAGGGGGCATTGCAGATACGCAGTATTTT.

The V call is TRBV12-3 or TRBV12-4, the J call TRBJ1-2; D gene uncertain. Trimming removed 7 bases from V and 4 bases from J, with 10 bases in between. CDR3 size: 12 residues. CDR3 region: CASIGPLYGYTF. The CDR3 coding sequence is TGTGCCAGCATAGGACCCCTCTATGGCTACACCTTC.

This clone has a single count. The chain is built from TRBV3-1 (or the pseudogene TRBV3-2) and TRBJ2-3; a weak D match, TRBD1 (5 bases). There are 14 residues in the CDR3. The V end was cut by 1 base, the J end by 3 bases, with 8 bases between. Germline values: CDR1 LGHDT, CDR2 YNNKEL (reference sequence). CDR3 residues: CASSQARQTDTQYF. Here the CDR3 DNA reads TGTGCCAGCAGCCAAGCCCGACAGACAGATACGCAGTATTTT.

Written as DNA, the CDR3 is TGTGCGGGGGGTCGGAATGAGCAGTTCTTC. It codes for CAGGRNEQFF. The chain has TRBV30 and TRBJ2-1, with TRBD2 as a possible D gene (6 bases). CDR3 length: 10 residues. Germline values: CDR1 GTSNPN, CDR2 SVGIG (reference sequence).

This clone was picked up a small number of times. CDR3 coding DNA: TGCGCCAGCAGCTTAGGCCCGGACAGAGGCAACACCATATATTTT. This gives the protein CASSLGPDRGNTIYF. The chain recombines TRBV5-1 with TRBJ1-3, with a tentative D call TRBD1 (6 bases). The V gene lost 2 bases and the J gene lost 7 bases, with 16 bases spanning the gap. Germline CDR1 reads SGHRS; CDR2 reads YFSETQ. The CDR3 runs 15 residues.

This rearrangement joins TRBV7-9 to TRBJ1-6, with unresolved D. The CDR3 has 12 amino acids. CDR1 is SEHNR and CDR2 is FQNEAQ in the germline V gene (reference sequence). V was shortened by 1 base and J by 11 bases, with 6 bases between the two germline ends. CDR3 residues: CASSLDRPPLHF. The CDR3 DNA is TGTGCCAGCAGCTTAGATCGGCCACCCCTCCACTTT. The full variable domain, with the rest looked up from reference TRBV7-9 and TRBJ1-6, is DTGVSQNPRHKITKRGQNVTFRCDPISEHNRLYWYRQTLGQGPEFLTYFQNEAQLEKSRLLSDRFSAERPKGSFSTLEIQRTEQGDSAMYLCASSLDRPPLHFGNGTRLTVT.

The V call is TRBV30, the J call TRBJ1-3, with D possibly matching TRBD1 (5 bases). Germline loops: CDR1 GTSNPN, CDR2 SVGIG (reference sequence). CDR3 length: 14 amino acids. V dropped 5 bases and J dropped 2 bases, with 13 bases sitting between them. The CDR3 spells CAWGDGRAGNTIYF. The CDR3 region has the DNA TGTGCCTGGGGGGACGGCAGGGCTGGAAACACCATATATTTT.

The chain carries TRBV28 and TRBJ1-3, with D perhaps TRBD1 (5 bases). Looked up from germline, CDR1 is MDHEN and CDR2 is SYDVKM. This CDR3 comprises 14 residues. The germline V and J ends were trimmed by 6 bases and 1 base, with 10 bases remaining between them. The CDR3 loop is CASSRGASGNTIYF. CDR3 nucleotides: TGTGCCAGCAGCCGAGGGGCGTCTGGAAACACCATATATTTT. The variable domain in full, completed from reference TRBV28 and TRBJ1-3, reads DVKVTQSSRYLVKRTGEKVFLECVQDMDHENMFWYRQDPGLGLRLIYFSYDVKMKEKGDIPEGYSVSREKKERFSLILESASTNQTSMYLCASSRGASGNTIYFGEGSWLTVV.

CDR3 DNA sequence: TGTGCCAGCAGTTACTCACGCACCCCATACGAGCAGTACTTC. This gives the protein CASSYSRTPYEQYF. The chain combines TRBV6-5 with TRBJ2-7; D not certain. Germline V lookup: CDR1 MNHEY, CDR2 SVGAGI. There are 14 residues in the CDR3. With 0 bases removed from V and 4 bases from J, the gap between germline ends came to 10 bases.

This clone has just one count. J is TRBJ1-3 and V is TRBV14, with a weak D call TRBD1 (5 bases). CDR3 size: 16 residues. Germline V lookup: CDR1 SGHDN, CDR2 FVKESK. Trimming cost V 2 bases and J 0 bases, with 11 bases left between them. For the CDR3, the DNA is TGTGCCAGCAGCCAATCTGGGGCACACTCTGGAAACACCATATATTTT. Its protein product is CASSQSGAHSGNTIYF. Supplemented by reference TRBV14 and TRBJ1-3, the full variable domain reads EAGVTQFPSHSVIEKGQTVTLRCDPISGHDNLYWYRRVMGKEIKFLLHFVKESKQDESGMPNNRFLAERTGGTYSTLKVQPAELEDSGVYFCASSQSGAHSGNTIYFGEGSWLTVV.

The rearrangement joins TRBV28 to TRBJ1-1; D unclear. Trimming shortened V by 3 bases and J by 7 bases, and 6 bases separated the two germline ends. Germline lookup yields CDR1 MDHEN and CDR2 SYDVKM. The CDR3 spans 11 residues. In DNA form, the CDR3 reads TGTGCCAGCAGTTTTCTGGGTGAAGCTTTCTTT. This codes for CASSFLGEAFF.

The chain carries TRBV28 and TRBJ1-2; tentatively, D is TRBD1 (6 bases). Germline V gene data show CDR1 as MDHEN and CDR2 as SYDVKM. This CDR3 contains 16 residues. V was trimmed by 3 bases and J by 7 bases, leaving 21 bases between them. The CDR3 DNA is TGTGCCAGCAGTTTGGCAGGGGCGCCTAATCGAGGTGGCTACACCTTC. It translates to CASSLAGAPNRGGYTF.

The J gene is TRBJ2-3, the V gene TRBV2; 8 bases match TRBD2. Germline CDR1 SNHLY, CDR2 FYNNEI. J lost 0 bases, V lost 8 bases, and 10 bases had no gene match. CDR3 size: 16 residues. The CDR3 reads CASVDGTRVSTDTQYF. Here the CDR3 DNA reads TGTGCCAGCGTCGACGGGACTAGAGTTAGCACAGATACGCAGTATTTT.

This clone occurred once. The chain carries TRBV6-1 and TRBJ2-2, with TRBD1 identical over 7 bases. After removal of 2 bases from V and 2 bases from J, the junction contained 8 bases not matched to a gene. The germline gives CDR1 MNHNS, CDR2 SASEGT. The CDR3 length is 17 residues. CDR3 residues: CASSESLTGTNTGELFF. The CDR3 DNA reads TGTGCCAGCAGTGAATCCCTGACAGGGACCAACACCGGGGAGCTGTTTTTT.

The chain carries TRBV7-3 and TRBJ2-1; 8 nucleotides match TRBD2. V was clipped by 5 bases and J by 9 bases; unmatched bases: 12. CDR1 SGHTA and CDR2 FQGTGA come from the germline V gene. The CDR3 totals 15 residues. The CDR3 DNA reads as TGTGCCAGCAGCCCTCTTGGCGGGGGGACTCCTGAGCAGTTCTTC. Its protein is CASSPLGGGTPEQFF.